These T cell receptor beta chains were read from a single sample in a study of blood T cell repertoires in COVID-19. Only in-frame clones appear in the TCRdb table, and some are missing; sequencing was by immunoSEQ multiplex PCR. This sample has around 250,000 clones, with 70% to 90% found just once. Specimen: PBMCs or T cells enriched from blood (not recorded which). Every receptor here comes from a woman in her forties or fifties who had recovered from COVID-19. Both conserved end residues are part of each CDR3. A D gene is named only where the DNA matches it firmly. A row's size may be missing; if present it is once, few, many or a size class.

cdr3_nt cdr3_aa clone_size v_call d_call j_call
TGTGCCAGCAGCTTAGGACAATTTAGCAATCAGCCCCAGCATTTT CASSLGQFSNQPQHF once TRBV7-2 NA TRBJ1-5
TGTGCCAGCAGTTTCTTTACCAGTACCGGGACTAGCGTACCCGGGGAGCTGTTTTTT CASSFFTSTGTSVPGELFF few TRBV28 TRBD2 TRBJ2-2
TGTGCCTGGATGACCCAGGGCTCCTACGAGCAGTACTTC CAWMTQGSYEQYF NA TRBV30 NA TRBJ2-7
TGTGCCATCAGTCGCGACGGGACAGCCCACTATGGCTACACCTTC CAISRDGTAHYGYTF NA TRBV10-3 TRBD1 TRBJ1-2
TGTGCCAGCAGCTCCTCTAGCGGAACCAATTACAATGAGCAGTTCTTC CASSSSSGTNYNEQFF NA TRBV7-2 TRBD2 TRBJ2-1
TGCAGCGTGGGACAGGGGATACGATCCTACGAGCAGTACTTC CSVGQGIRSYEQYF NA TRBV29-1 TRBD1 TRBJ2-7
TGTGCCAGCAGCCGAGGCGGGAGTACGATCCATGAGCAGTTCTTC CASSRGGSTIHEQFF NA TRBV11-3 TRBD2 TRBJ2-1
TGTGCCAGCAGCCAAGATCCGGTTCGGGAATACGAGCAGTACTTC CASSQDPVREYEQYF NA TRBV4-2 NA TRBJ2-7
TGTGCCAGCACTACCCCCCCCGAGACCCAGTACTTC CASTTPPETQYF NA TRBV27 NA TRBJ2-5
TGTGCCAGCAGTTTAGGAGAGTCGACAGGGGAGCAGTACTTC CASSLGESTGEQYF NA TRBV27 TRBD1 TRBJ2-7
TGTGCCAGCAGTAGGACTAGAGCCAATGAGCAGTTCTTC CASSRTRANEQFF NA TRBV27 TRBD2 TRBJ2-1
TGCGCCAGCAGCTCTGGGACAGGAGGACCGAATCAGCCCCAGCATTTT CASSSGTGGPNQPQHF NA TRBV5-1 TRBD1 TRBJ1-5
TGTGCCAGCAACTCCCTGGTGACTAGCACAAGCCGGAGCTCCTACGAGCAGTACTTC CASNSLVTSTSRSSYEQYF NA TRBV28 TRBD2 TRBJ2-7
TGTGCCAGCAGCCAAGATCCCGGTACTGAAGCTTTCTTT CASSQDPGTEAFF NA TRBV3-1/TRBV3-2 NA TRBJ1-1
TGTGCCAGCACTATCCCGGGTTCCTACACCGGGGAGCTGTTTTTT CASTIPGSYTGELFF once TRBV5-5 NA TRBJ2-2
TGCAGCGTTGAATTACTAGCGGTTTACAATGAGCAGTTCTTC CSVELLAVYNEQFF NA TRBV29-1 TRBD2 TRBJ2-1
TGTGCCAGCAGGAAGACAGGGTATGGCTACACCTTC CASRKTGYGYTF NA TRBV3-1/TRBV3-2 TRBD1 TRBJ1-2
TGTGCCAGCAGTGGGAGGGGATTGAACACTGAAGCTTTCTTT CASSGRGLNTEAFF NA TRBV28 NA TRBJ1-1
TGTGCCAGCTCACCAACGGGGGGCGACGAGCAGTACTTC CASSPTGGDEQYF few TRBV18 NA TRBJ2-7
TGTGCCTCGAGGGTGGACTCTGGAAACACCATATATTTT CASRVDSGNTIYF NA TRBV10-3 NA TRBJ1-3
TGTGCCAGCAGCAAGGGACAGCTCCAAGAGACCCAGTACTTC CASSKGQLQETQYF once TRBV11-2 TRBD1 TRBJ2-5
TGTGCCAGCAGCCCAGAGGCGGCTAGCGGCTACACCTTC CASSPEAASGYTF NA TRBV7-9 NA TRBJ1-2
TGTGCCAGCAGCTTGACTAGCGGGTACTCCTACAATGAGCAGTTCTTC CASSLTSGYSYNEQFF NA TRBV11-1 TRBD2 TRBJ2-1
TGTGCCATCAGCGTACAGGCAGAGAACACTGAAGCTTTCTTT CAISVQAENTEAFF NA TRBV10-3 NA TRBJ1-1
TGTGCCAGCAGTTTAGTACAGAACACTGAAGCTTTCTTT CASSLVQNTEAFF NA TRBV28 NA TRBJ1-1
TGTGCCAGCAGCTCCACTACAGGTTCTTATGGCTACACCTTC CASSSTTGSYGYTF NA TRBV7-2 NA TRBJ1-2
TGTGCCAGCAGCCCAGCGGGACAGGCCGCCTACGAGCAGTACTTC CASSPAGQAAYEQYF once TRBV11-2 NA TRBJ2-7
TGTGCCAGCAGCCGAATGGACAGCCCTAACTATGGCTACACCTTC CASSRMDSPNYGYTF NA TRBV13 NA TRBJ1-2
TGTGCCAGCAGCCCGGGACAGGGCTCTGGAAACACCATATATTTT CASSPGQGSGNTIYF NA TRBV5-4 TRBD1 TRBJ1-3
TGTGCCAGTAGTATTCAGACTAGCGGGAGAAATACGCAGTATTTT CASSIQTSGRNTQYF once TRBV19 TRBD2 TRBJ2-3
TGCGCCAGCAGCTTGGGGTGGGGGGATCTCTCCTACGAGCAGTACTTC CASSLGWGDLSYEQYF NA TRBV5-1 NA TRBJ2-7
TGTGCCAGCAGCACACGTGGCATACGTGGCTACACCTTC CASSTRGIRGYTF NA TRBV12-3/TRBV12-4 NA TRBJ1-2
TGTGCCAGCAGTTCTCCCCGGAGGGAGATGAACACTGAAGCTTTCTTT CASSSPRREMNTEAFF NA TRBV28 NA TRBJ1-1
TGTGCCAGCAGTTCGAAGGGACAGGGGGCTTTTTCCTACGAGCAGTACTTC CASSSKGQGAFSYEQYF NA TRBV28 TRBD1 TRBJ2-7
TGTGCCAGCAGCCTTACAGGGGCCGGGGAGCTGTTTTTT CASSLTGAGELFF NA TRBV3-1/TRBV3-2 TRBD1 TRBJ2-2
TGTGCCAGCAGTGGCCCCGGGACGGGACCCGCGGGAAGGTACGAGCAGTACTTC CASSGPGTGPAGRYEQYF NA TRBV6-1 NA TRBJ2-7
TGTGCCAGCAGTTCACTAGCGGGAGGTTACACAGATACGCAGTATTTT CASSSLAGGYTDTQYF NA TRBV27 TRBD2 TRBJ2-3
TGTGCCAGCAGTTCCTCGACAGGGTCTGGCTTT CASSSSTGSGF NA TRBV28 TRBD1 TRBJ1-6
TGTGCCAGCAGCTTAGGGACAGGGGCTACCTACGAGCAGTACTTC CASSLGTGATYEQYF NA TRBV7-3 TRBD1 TRBJ2-7
TGTGCCATTTTGCTTTCCGGGGACTCTAAAAAGGGCCCCTACGAGCAGTACTTC CAILLSGDSKKGPYEQYF NA TRBV19 NA TRBJ2-7
TGTGCCAGCAGGGGGGACAGGGGGCCTGAAAAACTGTTTTTT CASRGDRGPEKLFF NA TRBV2 TRBD1 TRBJ1-4
TGCGCCAGCAGCTTGTGGTCGGGATTTGCAACTAATGAAAAACTGTTTTTT CASSLWSGFATNEKLFF NA TRBV5-1 NA TRBJ1-4
TGTGCCAGCAGCTTAGGAGCAGGGTCCACAGATACGCAGTATTTT CASSLGAGSTDTQYF NA TRBV11-3 NA TRBJ2-3
TGTGCCAGCAGTCCAGGACTAGCGGGAGGGGATGAGCAGTTCTTC CASSPGLAGGDEQFF NA TRBV6-5 TRBD2 TRBJ2-1
TGTGCCAGCAGCCCCACCCAGGGTGGCTACACCTTC CASSPTQGGYTF NA TRBV3-1/TRBV3-2 NA TRBJ1-2
TGCGCCAGCAGCTTGGCGGGTCGCAGCTCCTACAATGAGCAGTTCTTC CASSLAGRSSYNEQFF NA TRBV5-1 NA TRBJ2-1
TGTGCCAGCAGTTACCCCACTATCGGGAGCACCTACGAGCAGTACTTC CASSYPTIGSTYEQYF NA TRBV6-5 NA TRBJ2-7
TGTGCCAGCAGCTCTGCGACAGGCCCCTACGAGCAGTACTTC CASSSATGPYEQYF NA TRBV7-8 NA TRBJ2-7
TGTGCCAGCAAATCGGGACTAGCGTCTTACGAGCAGTACTTC CASKSGLASYEQYF NA TRBV27 TRBD2 TRBJ2-7
TGTGCCAGCAGTGAATTTGGACTAGCGGGAGCCAACAACGAGCAGTACTTC CASSEFGLAGANNEQYF NA TRBV6-1 TRBD2 TRBJ2-7
TGTGCCGGGGACTCGGGCAATGAGCAGTTCTTC CAGDSGNEQFF NA TRBV28 NA TRBJ2-1
TGTGCCAGCAGTTTATCGGCGCGGGTCGAGCAGTACTTC CASSLSARVEQYF NA TRBV27 NA TRBJ2-7
TGTGCCAGCAGCCCCGGGACAGGGGGCCAAGGCGAGCAGTACTTC CASSPGTGGQGEQYF NA TRBV5-4 TRBD1 TRBJ2-7
TGTGCCAGCAGGGGGCCTGGAAACACCATATATTTT CASRGPGNTIYF NA TRBV6-5 NA TRBJ1-3
TGTGCCAGCAGCCCCTTCACGGACAGGGCAGATACGCAGTATTTT CASSPFTDRADTQYF NA TRBV16 TRBD1 TRBJ2-3
TGTGCCTGGCGAAACAAACCGGGACAAGGGGGTGAAAAACTGTTTTTT CAWRNKPGQGGEKLFF NA TRBV30 NA TRBJ1-4
TGTGCCAGCTCGGGGGCCAGCGGGGATGAGCAGTTCTTC CASSGASGDEQFF NA TRBV18 NA TRBJ2-1